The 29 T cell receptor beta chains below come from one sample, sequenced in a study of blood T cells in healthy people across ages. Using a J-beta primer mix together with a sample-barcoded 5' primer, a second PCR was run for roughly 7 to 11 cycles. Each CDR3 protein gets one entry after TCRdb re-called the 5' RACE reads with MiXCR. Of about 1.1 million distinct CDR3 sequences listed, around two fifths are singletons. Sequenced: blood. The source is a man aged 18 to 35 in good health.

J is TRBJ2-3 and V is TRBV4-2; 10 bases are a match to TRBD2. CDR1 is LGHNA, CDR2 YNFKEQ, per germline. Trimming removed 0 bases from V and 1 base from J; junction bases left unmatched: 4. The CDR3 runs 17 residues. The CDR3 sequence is CASSQDPLAGGTDTQYF. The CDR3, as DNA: TGTGCCAGCAGCCAAGATCCCCTAGCGGGGGGCACAGATACGCAGTATTTT.

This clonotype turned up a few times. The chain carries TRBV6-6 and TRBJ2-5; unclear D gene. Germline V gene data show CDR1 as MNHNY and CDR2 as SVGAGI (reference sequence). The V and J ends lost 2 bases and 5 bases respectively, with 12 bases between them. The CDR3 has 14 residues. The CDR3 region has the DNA TGTGCCAGCAGTTACACCGGGCTAGGGGAGACCCAGTACTTC. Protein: CASSYTGLGETQYF.

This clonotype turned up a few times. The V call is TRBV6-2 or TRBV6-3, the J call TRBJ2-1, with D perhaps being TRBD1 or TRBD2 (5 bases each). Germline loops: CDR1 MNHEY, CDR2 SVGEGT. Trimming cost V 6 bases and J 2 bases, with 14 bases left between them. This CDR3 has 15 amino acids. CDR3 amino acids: CASRSGTDTYNEQFF. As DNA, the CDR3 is TGTGCCAGCAGGTCCGGGACCGATACCTACAATGAGCAGTTCTTC.

CDR3 DNA sequence: TGTGCCAGCAGCGCTCCTACCGGGACTAGCGCCACAGATACGCAGTATTTT. Its protein is CASSAPTGTSATDTQYF. This chain links TRBV9 with TRBJ2-3; 10 positions match TRBD2. The length of the CDR3 is 17 residues. The V gene's germline CDR1 is SGDLS and CDR2 YYNGEE. The V segment lost 3 bases and the J segment 2 bases; nucleotides outside the gene matches: 9.

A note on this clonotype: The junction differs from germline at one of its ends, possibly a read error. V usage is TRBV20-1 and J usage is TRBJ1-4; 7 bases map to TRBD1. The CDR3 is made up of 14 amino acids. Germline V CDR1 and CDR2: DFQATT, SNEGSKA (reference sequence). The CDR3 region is CSASAGQFNGKLFF. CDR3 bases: TGCAGTGCTAGCGCGGGACAGTTTAATGGAAAACTGTTTTTT.

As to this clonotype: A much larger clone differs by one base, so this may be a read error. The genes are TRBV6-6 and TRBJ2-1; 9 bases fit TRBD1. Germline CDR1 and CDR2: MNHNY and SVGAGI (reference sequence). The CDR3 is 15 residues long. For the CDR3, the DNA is TGTGTCAGCAGTATGAGGACAGGGGCGACCAATGAGCAGTTCTTC. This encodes CVSSMRTGATNEQFF.

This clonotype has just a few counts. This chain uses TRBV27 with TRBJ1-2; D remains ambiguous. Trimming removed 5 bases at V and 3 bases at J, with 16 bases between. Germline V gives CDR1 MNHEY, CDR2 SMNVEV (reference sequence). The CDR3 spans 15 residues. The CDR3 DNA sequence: TGTGCCAGCAGTAAGCCCACAGCCCGTGACTATGGCTACACCTTC. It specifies CASSKPTARDYGYTF.

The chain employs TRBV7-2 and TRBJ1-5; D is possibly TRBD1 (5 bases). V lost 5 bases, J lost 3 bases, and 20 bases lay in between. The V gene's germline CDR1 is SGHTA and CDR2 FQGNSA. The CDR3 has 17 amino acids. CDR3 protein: CASSLGAWVGNNQPQHF. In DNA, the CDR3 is TGTGCCAGCAGCCTCGGGGCCTGGGTAGGCAACAATCAGCCCCAGCATTTT.

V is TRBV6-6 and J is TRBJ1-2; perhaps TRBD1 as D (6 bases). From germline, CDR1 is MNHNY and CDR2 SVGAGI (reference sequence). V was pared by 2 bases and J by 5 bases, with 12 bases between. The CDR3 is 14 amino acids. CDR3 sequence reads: CASSYPTGRYGYTF. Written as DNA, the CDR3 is TGTGCCAGCAGTTACCCCACAGGGAGGTATGGCTACACCTTC.

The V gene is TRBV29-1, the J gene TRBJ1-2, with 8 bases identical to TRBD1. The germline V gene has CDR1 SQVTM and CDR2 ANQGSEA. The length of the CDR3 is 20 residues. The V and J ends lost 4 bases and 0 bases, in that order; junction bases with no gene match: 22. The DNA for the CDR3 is TGCAGCGTTGGTGGGGACGGACAGGGCCAGAAATTTCGAACTAACTATGGCTACACCTTC. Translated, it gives CSVGGDGQGQKFRTNYGYTF.

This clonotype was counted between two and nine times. CDR3 residues: CASSKSALPGTDTQYF. The DNA for the CDR3 is TGTGCCAGCAGTAAGAGCGCCCTGCCGGGCACAGATACGCAGTATTTT. The V gene is TRBV25-1, the J gene TRBJ2-3; no definite D call. Trimming left V 5 bases short and J 1 base short, with 16 bases between. Germline V gene lookup returns CDR1 MGHDK and CDR2 SYGVNS. The CDR3 extends over 16 amino acids.

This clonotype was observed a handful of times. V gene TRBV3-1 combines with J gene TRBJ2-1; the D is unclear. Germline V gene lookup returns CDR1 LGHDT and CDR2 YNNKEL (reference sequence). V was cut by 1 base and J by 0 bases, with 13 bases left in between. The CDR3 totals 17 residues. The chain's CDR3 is CASSQGPVRNSYNEQFF. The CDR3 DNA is TGTGCCAGCAGCCAAGGACCGGTGCGGAACTCCTACAATGAGCAGTTCTTC.

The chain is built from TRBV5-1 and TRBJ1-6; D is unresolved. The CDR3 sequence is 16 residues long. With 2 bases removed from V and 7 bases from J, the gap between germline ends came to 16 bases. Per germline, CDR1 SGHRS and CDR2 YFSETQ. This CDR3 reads CASSFSRVDRNSPLHF. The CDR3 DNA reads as TGCGCCAGCAGCTTCTCCCGTGTGGACCGAAATTCACCCCTCCACTTT.

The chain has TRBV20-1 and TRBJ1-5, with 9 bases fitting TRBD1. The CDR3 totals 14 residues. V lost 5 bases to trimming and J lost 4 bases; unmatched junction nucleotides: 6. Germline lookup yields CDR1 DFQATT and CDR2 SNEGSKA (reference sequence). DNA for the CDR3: TGCAGTGCTTTAGACAGGGGGAATAATCAGCCCCAGCATTTT. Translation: CSALDRGNNQPQHF.

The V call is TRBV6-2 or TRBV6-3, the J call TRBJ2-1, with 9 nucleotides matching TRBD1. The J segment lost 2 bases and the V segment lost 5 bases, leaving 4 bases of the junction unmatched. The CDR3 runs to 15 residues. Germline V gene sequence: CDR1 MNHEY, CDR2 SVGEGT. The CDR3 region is CASSTGGITYNEQFF. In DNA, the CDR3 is TGTGCCAGCAGTACAGGGGGCATCACCTACAATGAGCAGTTCTTC.

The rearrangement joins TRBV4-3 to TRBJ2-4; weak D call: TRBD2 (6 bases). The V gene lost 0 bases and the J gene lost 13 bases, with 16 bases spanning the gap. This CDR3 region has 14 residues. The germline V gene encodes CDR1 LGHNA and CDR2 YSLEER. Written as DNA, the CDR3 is TGCGCCAGCAGCCAAGATTTGGGACTGGGGGAGCAGTACTTC. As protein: CASSQDLGLGEQYF.

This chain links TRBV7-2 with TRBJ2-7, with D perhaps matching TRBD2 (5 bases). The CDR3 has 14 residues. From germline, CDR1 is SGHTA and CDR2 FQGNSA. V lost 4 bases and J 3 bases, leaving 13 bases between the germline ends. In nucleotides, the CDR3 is TGTGCCAGCAGCTCAGACTACCGCAACTACGAGCAGTACTTC. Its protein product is CASSSDYRNYEQYF.

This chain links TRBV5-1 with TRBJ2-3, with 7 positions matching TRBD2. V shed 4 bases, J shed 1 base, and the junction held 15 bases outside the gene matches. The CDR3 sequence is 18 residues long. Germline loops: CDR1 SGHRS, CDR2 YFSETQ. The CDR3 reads CASSPGLPPKRGTDTQYF. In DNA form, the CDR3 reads TGCGCCAGCAGCCCGGGACTACCCCCTAAGCGGGGCACAGATACGCAGTATTTT.

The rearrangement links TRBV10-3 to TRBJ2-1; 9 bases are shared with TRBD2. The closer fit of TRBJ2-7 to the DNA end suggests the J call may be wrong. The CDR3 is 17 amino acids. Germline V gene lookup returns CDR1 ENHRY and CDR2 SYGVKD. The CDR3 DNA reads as TGTGCCATCAGTGAGTCGGCGACTAGCGGAATTTACAATGAGCAGTACTTC. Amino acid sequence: CAISESATSGIYNEQYF.

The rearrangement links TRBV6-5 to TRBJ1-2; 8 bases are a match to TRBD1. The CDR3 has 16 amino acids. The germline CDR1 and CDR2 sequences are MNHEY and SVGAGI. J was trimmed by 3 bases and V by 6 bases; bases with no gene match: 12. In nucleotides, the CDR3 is TGTGCCAGCAGCCAAAGACAGGGGAGAGGAGACTATGGCTACACCTTC. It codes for CASSQRQGRGDYGYTF.

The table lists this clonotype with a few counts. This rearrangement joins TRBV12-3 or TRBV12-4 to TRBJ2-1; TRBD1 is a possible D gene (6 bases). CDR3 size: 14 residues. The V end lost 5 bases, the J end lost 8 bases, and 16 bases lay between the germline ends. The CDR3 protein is CASSMGHLIDEQFF. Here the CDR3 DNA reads TGTGCCAGCAGTATGGGACACCTTATCGATGAGCAGTTCTTC.

The DNA for the CDR3 is TGTGCCAGCAGCCGTAGGGGGCGAGCTTTCTTT. Translating it yields CASSRRGRAFF. The chain joins TRBV12-3 or TRBV12-4 to TRBJ1-1, with 7 bases lining up with TRBD1. CDR3 length: 11 residues. J was trimmed by 10 bases and V by 6 bases; bases with no gene match: 5.

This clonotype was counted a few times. The CDR3 DNA follows: TGTGCCAGCAGTCCACTAGCGGGGGCAGATACGCAGTATTTT. It is translated as CASSPLAGADTQYF. The chain has TRBV2 and TRBJ2-3, with 11 bases aligning to TRBD2. This CDR3 has 14 amino acids. Trimming at V came to 5 bases and at J to 4 bases, leaving 2 bases not matched to a gene. CDR1 is SNHLY and CDR2 is FYNNEI in the germline V gene.

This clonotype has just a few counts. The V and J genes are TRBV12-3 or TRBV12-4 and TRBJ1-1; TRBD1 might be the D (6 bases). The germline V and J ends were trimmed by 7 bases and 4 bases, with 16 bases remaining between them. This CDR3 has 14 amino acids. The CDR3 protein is CASTGTTALTEAFF. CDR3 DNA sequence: TGTGCCAGCACGGGGACAACAGCCCTCACTGAAGCTTTCTTT.

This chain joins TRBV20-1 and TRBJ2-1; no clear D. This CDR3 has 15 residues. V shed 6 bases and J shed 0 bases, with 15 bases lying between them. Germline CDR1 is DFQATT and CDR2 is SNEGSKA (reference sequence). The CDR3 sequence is CSATAATLSYNEQFF. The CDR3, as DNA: TGCAGTGCAACCGCGGCGACCCTCTCCTACAATGAGCAGTTCTTC.

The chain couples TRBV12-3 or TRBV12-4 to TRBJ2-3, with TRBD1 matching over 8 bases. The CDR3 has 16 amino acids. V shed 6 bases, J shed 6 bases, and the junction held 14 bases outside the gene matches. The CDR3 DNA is TGTGCCAGCAGCCCCTCGGACAGGGATATATTGGATACGCAGTATTTT. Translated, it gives CASSPSDRDILDTQYF.

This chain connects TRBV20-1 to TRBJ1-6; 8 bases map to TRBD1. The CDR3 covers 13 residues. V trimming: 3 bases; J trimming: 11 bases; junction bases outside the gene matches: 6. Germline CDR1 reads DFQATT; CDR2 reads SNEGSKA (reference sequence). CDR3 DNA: TGCAGTGCTAGGGGACAGGCAAATCCACCCCTCCACTTT. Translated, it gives CSARGQANPPLHF.

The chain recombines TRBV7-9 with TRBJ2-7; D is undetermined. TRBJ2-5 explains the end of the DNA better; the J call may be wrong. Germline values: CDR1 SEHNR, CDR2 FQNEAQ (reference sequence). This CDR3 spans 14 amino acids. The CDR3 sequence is CASSLEYGYETQYF. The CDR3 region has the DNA TGTGCCAGCAGCTTAGAATATGGATATGAGACCCAGTACTTC.

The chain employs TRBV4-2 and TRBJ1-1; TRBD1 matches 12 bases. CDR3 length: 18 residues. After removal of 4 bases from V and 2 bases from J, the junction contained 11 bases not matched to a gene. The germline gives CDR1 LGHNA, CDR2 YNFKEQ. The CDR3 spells CASSPLGTGGRKNTEAFF. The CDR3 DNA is TGTGCCAGCAGCCCCTTAGGGACAGGGGGCAGGAAAAACACTGAAGCTTTCTTT.